Included here is one T cell receptor beta chain sequence, with context. This sample stems from a study of blood T cell repertoires in COVID-19. Study summary: Material from acute and convalescent COVID-19 was sourced from the United States, Italy and Spain. Sources were T cells, B-cell-depleted T cells, or PBMCs; the material itself was cDNA or gDNA.

Authors' data handling: Amplification of reference gene primers was used by the study to estimate nucleated cell counts. Repertoires were generated with immunoSEQ multiplex PCR, while TCRdb's copy carries only in-frame clones and drops some. V and J calls and clone size are as listed in that table; D and trimming were resolved from the DNA. The table has about 120,000 clones, 85% seen once. V was clipped by 4 bases and J by 7 bases; unmatched bases: 4. The CDR3 runs 15 residues. Germline-derived CDR1 and CDR2 are SGHVS and FQNEAQ. J is TRBJ2-2 and V is TRBV7-8; 12 bases agree with TRBD2. This receptor was obtained from an elderly man with active or convalescent COVID-19. The sample was peripheral blood. As DNA, the CDR3 is TGTGCCAGCAGCTCGACTAGCGGGAGTATCGGGGAGCTGTTTTTT. Translation gives CASSSTSGSIGELFF.